This record covers a single TCR beta chain. The data originate from a study of shared clonotypes between healthy human individuals. The V gene's germline CDR1 is MNHEY and CDR2 SMNVEV (reference sequence). This CDR3 contains 15 residues. Here immunoSEQ multiplex PCR was the method, and the copy in TCRdb shows in-frame clones only, minus some. The sample includes some 470,000 clones, 76% of them seen just once. This clonotype was sampled from a woman between 35 and 50 years old in good health. Some clones in this sample may be carry-over from other donors' samples. This chain uses TRBV27 with TRBJ2-5; 12 bases agree with TRBD2. Matching the DNA end better, TRBJ2-7 makes the J call doubtful. Material for sequencing was PBMCs. CDR3 DNA sequence: TGTGCCAGCAGTCCTCGACTAGCGGGAGCTAGCGAGCAGTACTTC. Translated: CASSPRLAGASEQYF.